The clone carrying this T cell receptor beta chain was observed once. Its target is unknown. These data come from a study of OX40 agonist ivuxolimab in advanced cancers. Study-wide findings and caveats: The study observed clonal expansion of CD4+ and CD8+ blood T cells by week 6 at 0.1 to 3.0 mg/kg. Among patients with partial responses at 0.1-3.0 mg/kg, clonal expansion was among the lowest. Normalized T-cell clonal expansion was also low in some nonresponders.

The germline gives CDR1 SGHAT, CDR2 FQNNGV. This CDR3 is 15 amino acids long. Between the trimmed V and J ends, which lost 1 base and 8 bases, there was a span of 15 bases. Data came from immunoSEQ multiplex PCR; TCRdb stores just in-frame clones and leaves some out. This table has tens of thousands of clones, approximately 86% appearing once. Patients were excluded for autoimmune disease history or systemic immunosuppression. The gene calls are TRBV11-2 and TRBJ2-1; maybe TRBD1 (6 bases). This clonotype was obtained from an adult with an advanced solid tumor such as melanoma, head and neck, liver or kidney cancer. Sequences were derived from CD4+ or CD8+ T cells sorted from blood, sampled in a trial of the OX40 agonist ivuxolimab. CDR3 sequence reads: CASSLGTGIWDEQFF. The CDR3 nucleotides are TGTGCCAGCAGCTTAGGTACAGGGATTTGGGATGAGCAGTTCTTC.